These T cell receptor beta chains were read from a single sample in a study of cytomegalovirus exposure and HLA in healthy donors. TCRdb's copy holds only in-frame clones and misses some; the assay was immunoSEQ multiplex PCR. The sample records some 90,000 clones, around 70% being singletons. Material: PBMCs. The source is a man aged 45-65 years in good health and CMV-seronegative. The CDR3 runs from the conserved cysteine through the conserved F or W. A D gene is named only where the DNA matches it firmly. The size entry is marked missing in some rows and otherwise reads once, few, many or a size class.

cdr3_aa	cdr3_nt	v_call	clone_size	d_call	j_call
CATLDRGNQPQHF	TGTGCCACCTTGGACAGGGGGAATCAGCCCCAGCATTTT	TRBV28	once	TRBD1	TRBJ1-5
CAWSNSGTGVGYTF	TGTGCCTGGAGCAACTCAGGGACAGGGGTTGGCTACACCTTC	TRBV30	NA	TRBD1	TRBJ1-2
CASKQGAINYGYTF	TGTGCCAGCAAACAGGGGGCAATTAACTATGGCTACACCTTC	TRBV2	NA	TRBD1	TRBJ1-2
CASSDWRAAYEQYF	TGTGCCAGCAGTGATTGGAGGGCCGCCTACGAGCAGTACTTC	TRBV2	NA	NA	TRBJ2-7
CSVLKGWSTETQYF	TGCAGCGTACTAAAGGGGTGGTCCACAGAGACCCAGTACTTC	TRBV29-1	NA	NA	TRBJ2-5
CASSEPSAGLTEAFF	TGTGCCAGCAGTGAACCCTCGGCAGGGCTCACTGAAGCTTTCTTT	TRBV25-1	NA	NA	TRBJ1-1
CASSLPPGSQPQHF	TGTGCCAGCAGTCTACCCCCGGGGAGTCAGCCCCAGCATTTT	TRBV28	NA	NA	TRBJ1-5
CASRGRRDTGELFF	TGTGCGAGCAGGGGGAGGAGGGACACCGGGGAGCTGTTTTTT	TRBV5-6	NA	NA	TRBJ2-2
CASRLNRNQPQHF	TGTGCCAGCAGGTTGAACAGAAATCAGCCCCAGCATTTT	TRBV6-5	few	NA	TRBJ1-5
CASSDLGGGQGNEQFF	TGTGCCAGCAGCGACCTAGGGGGAGGGCAGGGGAATGAGCAGTTCTTC	TRBV9	few	NA	TRBJ2-1
CAITREADTEAFF	TGTGCCATCACAAGGGAGGCGGACACTGAAGCTTTCTTT	TRBV10-3	NA	NA	TRBJ1-1
CASSPRRLYGYTF	TGTGCCAGCAGTCCCCGGAGGTTGTATGGCTACACCTTC	TRBV27	NA	NA	TRBJ1-2
CASSFAGTSGRAIWEQFF	TGTGCCAGCAGTTTCGCGGGGACTAGCGGGAGGGCCATCTGGGAGCAGTTCTTC	TRBV28	NA	TRBD2	TRBJ2-1
CASRGTAANTGELFF	TGTGCCAGCAGAGGGACAGCCGCGAACACCGGGGAGCTGTTTTTT	TRBV27	NA	TRBD1	TRBJ2-2
CASSPGRLAGGDTQYF	TGTGCCAGCAGCCCGGGAAGACTAGCGGGAGGGGATACGCAGTATTTT	TRBV7-9	NA	TRBD2	TRBJ2-3
CASSQETSGGKNIQYF	TGTGCCAGTAGTCAAGAGACTAGCGGGGGTAAAAACATTCAGTACTTC	TRBV19	NA	TRBD2	TRBJ2-4
CASSPGQGFYEQYF	TGTGCCAGCAGTCCGGGACAGGGGTTCTACGAGCAGTACTTC	TRBV27	NA	TRBD1	TRBJ2-7
CASSLGGVSEQYF	TGTGCCAGCAGCTTAGGGGGGGTAAGCGAGCAGTACTTC	TRBV7-9	NA	NA	TRBJ2-7
CAISGDRGRQYF	TGTGCCATCAGTGGGGATAGGGGGCGGCAGTACTTC	TRBV10-3	NA	TRBD1	TRBJ2-7
CSVEGQITDTQYF	TGCAGCGTTGAAGGGCAGATCACAGATACGCAGTATTTT	TRBV29-1	NA	NA	TRBJ2-3
CASTGSSGHKYEQYF	TGTGCCAGCACCGGTTCCTCGGGACACAAGTACGAGCAGTACTTC	TRBV2	NA	NA	TRBJ2-7
CASSIGSSGVETQYF	TGTGCCAGTAGTATAGGTTCTAGCGGGGTGGAGACCCAGTACTTC	TRBV19	NA	TRBD2	TRBJ2-5
CASSLEGTAYNEQFF	TGCGCCAGCAGCTTGGAAGGGACAGCTTACAATGAGCAGTTCTTC	TRBV5-1	NA	TRBD1	TRBJ2-1
CASRGQGETNYGYTF	TGTGCCAGCAGAGGACAGGGGGAAACAAACTATGGCTACACCTTC	TRBV6-1	NA	TRBD1	TRBJ1-2
CASSPIQGLQVYGYTF	TGTGCCAGCAGTCCCATACAGGGGCTTCAGGTCTATGGCTACACCTTC	TRBV28	NA	TRBD1	TRBJ1-2
CASSPGQLQPQHF	TGTGCCAGTAGTCCGGGACAACTCCAGCCCCAGCATTTT	TRBV19	NA	NA	TRBJ1-5
CASSHAPGQGVTGELFF	TGCGCCAGCAGCCATGCCCCGGGACAGGGGGTGACCGGGGAGCTGTTTTTT	TRBV4-1	few	TRBD1	TRBJ2-2
CSVVGTGAYEQYF	TGCAGCGTTGTTGGGACAGGGGCCTACGAGCAGTACTTC	TRBV29-1	NA	TRBD1	TRBJ2-7
CSVASGRTDTQYF	TGCAGCGTCGCTAGCGGTCGCACAGATACGCAGTATTTT	TRBV29-1	NA	TRBD2	TRBJ2-3
CASSLGGLAGDEQYF	TGTGCCAGCAGCTTAGGTGGACTAGCGGGAGACGAGCAGTACTTC	TRBV7-3	NA	TRBD2	TRBJ2-7
CASSFDRDHEQYF	TGCGCCAGCAGCTTCGACAGGGACCACGAGCAGTACTTC	TRBV5-1	NA	TRBD1	TRBJ2-7
CASSGLQGPTDTQYF	TGTGCCAGCAGCGGACTACAGGGTCCCACAGATACGCAGTATTTT	TRBV9	NA	NA	TRBJ2-3
CASSTRQDSSYEQYF	TGTGCCAGCAGTACCCGACAGGATAGCTCCTACGAGCAGTACTTC	TRBV27	NA	NA	TRBJ2-7
CASSQEQNSPLHF	TGCGCCAGCAGCCAAGAACAGAATTCACCCCTCCACTTT	TRBV4-3	few	NA	TRBJ1-6
CASSLVAGSSSISYNSPLHF	TGTGCCAGCAGCTTAGTCGCAGGCTCGTCGTCGATCTCCTATAATTCACCCCTCCACTTT	TRBV7-8	few	NA	TRBJ1-6